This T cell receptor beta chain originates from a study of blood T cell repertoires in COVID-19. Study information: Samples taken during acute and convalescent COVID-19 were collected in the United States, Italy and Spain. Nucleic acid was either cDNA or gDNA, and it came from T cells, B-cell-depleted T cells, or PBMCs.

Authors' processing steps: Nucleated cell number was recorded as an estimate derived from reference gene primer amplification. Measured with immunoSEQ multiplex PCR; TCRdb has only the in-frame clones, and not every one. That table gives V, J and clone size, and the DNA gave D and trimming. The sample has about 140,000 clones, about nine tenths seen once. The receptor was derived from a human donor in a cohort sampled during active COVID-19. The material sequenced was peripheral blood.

This CDR3 is CAWSASTGGAEAFF. In nucleotides, the CDR3 is TGTGCCTGGAGCGCCTCGACAGGGGGGGCTGAAGCTTTCTTT. This rearrangement joins TRBV30 to TRBJ1-1; 9 bases are shared with TRBD1. In germline, CDR1 is GTSNPN, CDR2 SVGIG (reference sequence). The CDR3 spans 14 residues. V lost 3 bases to trimming and J lost 6 bases; unmatched junction nucleotides: 8.